This T cell receptor beta chain was captured in a study of blood T cell repertoires in COVID-19. Study summary: The United States, Italy and Spain were the sources of the acute and convalescent COVID-19 samples. T cells, B-cell-depleted T cells, or PBMCs provided the cDNA or gDNA that served as material.

The CDR3 totals 16 residues. CDR1 is SNHLY, CDR2 FYNNEI, per germline. V was clipped by 4 bases and J by 0 bases, with 16 bases between them. Per the authors' pipeline: Scientists estimated how many nucleated cells there were by amplifying reference gene primers. Some clones are missing from TCRdb's copy, which holds only in-frame ones; the method was immunoSEQ multiplex PCR. Clonal size and the V and J genes are those of that table, whereas D and trimming came from the DNA. The sample includes tens of thousands of clones, over 70% seen only once; the top ten take roughly 5%. Material: peripheral blood. This TCR was recovered from a man aged 50-60 years with active COVID-19. The V and J genes are TRBV2 and TRBJ2-7; D may be TRBD1 (7 bases). CDR3 bases: TGTGCCAGCAGTGTCGCCGCGGGACAGCTCTCCTACGAGCAGTACTTC. Translating gives CASSVAAGQLSYEQYF.